This T cell receptor (beta chain) was identified during a study of T cells in Graves' hyperthyroidism and ophthalmopathy. In the study overall: Peripheral blood was acquired at first diagnosis, ahead of any therapy whatsoever. Study observations and caveats: Most clonotypes expanded in thyroid above 0.001 were likewise present in blood.

Researchers took RNA transcripts and amplified the TCR beta CDR3 regions from them. The HTBI primer set drove a first-round RT-PCR of the TCR CDR3. TCRdb called the multiplex PCR reads again in MiXCR, with one record for every CDR3 protein. The data contain about 270,000 distinct CDR3 sequences, over 20% of them singletons. Each person with ophthalmopathy scored at least 3 on the Clinical Activity Score, reached NOSPECS grade 4 or higher, and had been ill under 3 months. CDR1 and CDR2 (germline): SGHVS, FQNEAQ. The V and J ends lost 3 bases and 4 bases respectively, with 9 bases between them. The CDR3 is 14 residues long. With respect to this clonotype: The antigen is unknown.

Sequences were obtained from blood. This rearrangement joins TRBV7-8 to TRBJ2-2, with D possibly TRBD2 on 6 matching bases. This TCR derives from a man in his thirties or forties with Graves' ophthalmopathy. The CDR3 loop reads CASSFAGRTGELFF. The CDR3 nucleotides are TGTGCCAGCAGCTTCGCGGGGCGCACCGGGGAGCTGTTTTTT.